This T cell receptor beta chain was documented in a study of brain T cells in children with intractable seizures. Study outcomes and limitations: Viral specificity was inferred only from CDR3 similarity; HCMV serostatus was unknown. Pre- and post-surgery blood differed in depth, so pre-surgery absences may be undersampling.

As concerns this clone: Its target is not known.

The V gene lost 1 base and the J gene lost 5 bases, with 27 bases spanning the gap. The CDR3 spans 19 residues. Germline V CDR1 and CDR2: SGHRS, YFSETQ. Surgery cases with the highest brain T cell transcript signatures were chosen for sequencing. At least one anti-epileptic drug was given before surgery. The protocol was immunoSEQ multiplex PCR, while the TCRdb copy is restricted to in-frame clones and leaves out a portion. The sample holds about 76,000 clones, 85% to 95% seen once. The receptor was isolated from a boy younger than two with tuberous sclerosis and intractable seizures. The source material was peripheral blood, sampled at surgery. The gene calls are TRBV5-1 and TRBJ1-2; TRBD1 is a possible D gene (6 bases). DNA for the CDR3: TGCGCCAGCAGCTTGAACGTACCCCGGGGACAAGGGGGGGTATATGGCTACACCTTC. Its translation is CASSLNVPRGQGGVYGYTF. Together with reference TRBV5-1 and TRBJ1-2, the CDR3 gives the full variable domain: KAGVTQTPRYLIKTRGQQVTLSCSPISGHRSVSWYQQTPGQGLQFLFEYFSETQRNKGNFPGRFSGRQFSNSRSEMNVSTLELGDSALYLCASSLNVPRGQGGVYGYTFGSGTRLTVV.